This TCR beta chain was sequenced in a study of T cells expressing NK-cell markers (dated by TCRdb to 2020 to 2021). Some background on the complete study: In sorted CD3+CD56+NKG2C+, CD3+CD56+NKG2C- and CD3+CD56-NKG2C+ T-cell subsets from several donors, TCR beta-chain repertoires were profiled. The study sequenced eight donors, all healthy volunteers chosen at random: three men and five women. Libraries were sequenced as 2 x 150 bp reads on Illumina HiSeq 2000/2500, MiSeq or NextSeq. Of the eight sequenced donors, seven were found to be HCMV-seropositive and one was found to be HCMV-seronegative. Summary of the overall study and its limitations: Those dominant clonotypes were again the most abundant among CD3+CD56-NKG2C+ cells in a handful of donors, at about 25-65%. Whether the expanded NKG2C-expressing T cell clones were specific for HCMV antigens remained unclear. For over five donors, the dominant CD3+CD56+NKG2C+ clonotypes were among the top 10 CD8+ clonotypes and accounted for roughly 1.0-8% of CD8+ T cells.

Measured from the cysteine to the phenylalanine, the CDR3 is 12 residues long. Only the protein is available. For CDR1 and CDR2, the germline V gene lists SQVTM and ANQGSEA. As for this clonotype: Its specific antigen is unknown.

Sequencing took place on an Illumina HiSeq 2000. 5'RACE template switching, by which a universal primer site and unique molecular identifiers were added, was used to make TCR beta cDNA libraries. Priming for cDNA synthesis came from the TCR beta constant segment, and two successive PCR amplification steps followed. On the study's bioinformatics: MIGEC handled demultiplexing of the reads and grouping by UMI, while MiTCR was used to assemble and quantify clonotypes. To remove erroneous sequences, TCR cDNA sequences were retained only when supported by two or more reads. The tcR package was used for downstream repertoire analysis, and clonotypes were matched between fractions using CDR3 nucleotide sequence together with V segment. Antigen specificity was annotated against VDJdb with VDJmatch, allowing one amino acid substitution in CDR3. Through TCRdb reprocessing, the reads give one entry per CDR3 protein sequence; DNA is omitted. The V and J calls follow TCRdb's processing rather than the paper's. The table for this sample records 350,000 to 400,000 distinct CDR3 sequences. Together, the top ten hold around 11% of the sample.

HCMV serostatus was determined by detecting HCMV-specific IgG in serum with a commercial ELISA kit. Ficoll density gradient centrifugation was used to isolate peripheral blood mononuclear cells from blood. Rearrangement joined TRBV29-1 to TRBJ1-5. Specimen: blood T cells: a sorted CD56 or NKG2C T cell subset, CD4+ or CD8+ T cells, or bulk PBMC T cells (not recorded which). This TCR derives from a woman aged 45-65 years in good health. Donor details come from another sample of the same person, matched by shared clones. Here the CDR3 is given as CSVAERNQPQHF.